The TCR beta chain under discussion was sequenced for a study of blood T cell repertoires in COVID-19. The overall study: Sources were T cells, B-cell-depleted T cells, or PBMCs; the material itself was cDNA or gDNA.

Profiled with immunoSEQ multiplex PCR; TCRdb holds only in-frame clones, not every one. The table shows hundreds of thousands of clones, with approximately 88% occurring only once. The length of the CDR3 is 16 residues. Trimming removed 2 bases from V and 7 bases from J, with 16 bases in between. The germline V gene encodes CDR1 SGHKS and CDR2 YYEKEE (reference sequence). This clone has just a few counts. The sample taken for sequencing was peripheral blood. This TCR came from a woman aged 45-65 years with COVID-19, enrolled during active disease. This chain uses TRBV5-5 with TRBJ1-6; TRBD1 is a possible D gene (5 bases). Written as DNA, the CDR3 is TGTGCCAGCAGCTTTATTGGATGGGGGGAAAATTCACCCCTCCACTTT. Translated: CASSFIGWGENSPLHF.